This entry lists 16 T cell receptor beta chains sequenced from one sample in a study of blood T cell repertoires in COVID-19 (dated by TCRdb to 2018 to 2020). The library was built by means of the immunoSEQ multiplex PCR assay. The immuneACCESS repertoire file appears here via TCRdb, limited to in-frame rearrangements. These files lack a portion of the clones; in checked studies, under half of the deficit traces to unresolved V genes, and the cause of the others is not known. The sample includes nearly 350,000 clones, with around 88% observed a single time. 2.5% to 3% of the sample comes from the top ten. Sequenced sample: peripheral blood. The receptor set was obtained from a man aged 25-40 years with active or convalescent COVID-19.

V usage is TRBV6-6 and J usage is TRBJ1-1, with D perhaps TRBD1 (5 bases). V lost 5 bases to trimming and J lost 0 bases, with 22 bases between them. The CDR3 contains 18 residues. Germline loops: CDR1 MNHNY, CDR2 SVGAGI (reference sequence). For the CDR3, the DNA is TGTGCCAGCAGTCCAGACAGACCGAAACCCACCATGAACACTGAAGCTTTCTTT. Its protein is CASSPDRPKPTMNTEAFF.

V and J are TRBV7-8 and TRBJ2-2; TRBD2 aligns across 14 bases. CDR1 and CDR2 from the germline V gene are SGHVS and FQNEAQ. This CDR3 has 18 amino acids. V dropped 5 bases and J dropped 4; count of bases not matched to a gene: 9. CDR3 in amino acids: CASSRLAGGQQGTGELFF. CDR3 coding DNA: TGTGCCAGCAGCCGACTAGCGGGAGGGCAACAGGGCACCGGGGAGCTGTTTTTT.

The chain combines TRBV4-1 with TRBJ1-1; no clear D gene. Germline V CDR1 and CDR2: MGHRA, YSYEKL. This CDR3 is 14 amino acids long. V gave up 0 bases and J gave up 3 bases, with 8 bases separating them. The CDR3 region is CASSQDTFYTEAFF. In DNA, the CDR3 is TGCGCCAGCAGCCAAGATACATTTTACACTGAAGCTTTCTTT.

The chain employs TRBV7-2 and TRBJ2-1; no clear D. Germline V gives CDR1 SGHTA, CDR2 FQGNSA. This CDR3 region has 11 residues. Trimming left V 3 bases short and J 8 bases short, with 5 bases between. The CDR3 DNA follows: TGTGCCAGCAGCTTTATTGATGAGCAGTTCTTC. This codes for CASSFIDEQFF.

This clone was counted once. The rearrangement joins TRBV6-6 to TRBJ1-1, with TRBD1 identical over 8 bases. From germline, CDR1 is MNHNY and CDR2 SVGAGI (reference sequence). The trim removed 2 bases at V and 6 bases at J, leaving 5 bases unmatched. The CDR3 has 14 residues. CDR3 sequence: CASSYPRTGSEAFF. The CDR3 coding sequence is TGTGCCAGCAGTTACCCCAGGACAGGGTCTGAAGCTTTCTTT.

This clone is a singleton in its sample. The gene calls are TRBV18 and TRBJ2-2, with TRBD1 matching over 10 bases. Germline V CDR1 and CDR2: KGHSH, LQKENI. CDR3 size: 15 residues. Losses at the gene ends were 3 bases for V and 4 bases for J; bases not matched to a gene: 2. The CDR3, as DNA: TGTGCCAGCTCACCGGGACAGGGGAGCACCGGGGAGCTGTTTTTT. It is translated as CASSPGQGSTGELFF.

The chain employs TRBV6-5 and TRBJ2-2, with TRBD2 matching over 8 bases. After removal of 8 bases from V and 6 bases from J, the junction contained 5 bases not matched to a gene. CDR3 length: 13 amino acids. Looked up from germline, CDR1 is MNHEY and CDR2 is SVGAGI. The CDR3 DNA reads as TGTGCCAGCGACCGGGAGGGCGCCGGGGAGCTGTTTTTT. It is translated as CASDREGAGELFF.

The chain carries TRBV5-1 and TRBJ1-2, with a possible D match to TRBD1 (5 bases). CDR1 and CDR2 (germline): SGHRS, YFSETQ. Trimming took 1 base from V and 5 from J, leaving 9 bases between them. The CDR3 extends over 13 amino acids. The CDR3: CASSLNTGYGYTF. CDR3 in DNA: TGCGCCAGCAGCTTGAATACAGGATATGGCTACACCTTC.

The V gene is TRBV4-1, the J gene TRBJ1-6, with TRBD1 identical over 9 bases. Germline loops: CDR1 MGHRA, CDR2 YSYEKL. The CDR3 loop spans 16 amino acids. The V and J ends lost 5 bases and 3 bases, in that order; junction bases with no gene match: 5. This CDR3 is CASSTLDRGYNSPLHF. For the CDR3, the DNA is TGCGCCAGCAGCACCCTGGACAGGGGCTATAATTCACCCCTCCACTTT.

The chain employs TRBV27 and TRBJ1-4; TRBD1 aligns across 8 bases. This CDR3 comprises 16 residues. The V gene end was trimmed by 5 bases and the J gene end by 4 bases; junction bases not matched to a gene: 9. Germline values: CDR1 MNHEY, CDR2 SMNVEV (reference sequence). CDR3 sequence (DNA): TGTGCCAGCAGTCCGGGGACAGGAGGAGGTAATGAAAAACTGTTTTTT. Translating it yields CASSPGTGGGNEKLFF.

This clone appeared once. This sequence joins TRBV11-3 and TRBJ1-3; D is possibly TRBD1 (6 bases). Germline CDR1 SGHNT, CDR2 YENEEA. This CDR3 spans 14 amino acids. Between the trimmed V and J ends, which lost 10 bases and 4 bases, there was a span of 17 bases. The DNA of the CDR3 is TGTGCCACTCGTTCTACAGGGTCAGGAAACACCATATATTTT. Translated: CATRSTGSGNTIYF.

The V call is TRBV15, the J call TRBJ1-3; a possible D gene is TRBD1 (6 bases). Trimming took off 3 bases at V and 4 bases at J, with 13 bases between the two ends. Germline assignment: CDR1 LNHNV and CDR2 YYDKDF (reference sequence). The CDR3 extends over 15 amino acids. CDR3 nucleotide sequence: TGTGCCACCAGCAGCAACTATGGACAGGGAAACACCATATATTTT. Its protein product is CATSSNYGQGNTIYF.

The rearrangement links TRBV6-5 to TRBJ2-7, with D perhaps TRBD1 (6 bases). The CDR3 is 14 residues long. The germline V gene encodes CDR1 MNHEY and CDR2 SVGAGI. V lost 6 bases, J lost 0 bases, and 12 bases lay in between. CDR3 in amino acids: CASSPGQHSYEQYF. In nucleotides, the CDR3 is TGTGCCAGCAGCCCGGGACAACACTCCTACGAGCAGTACTTC.

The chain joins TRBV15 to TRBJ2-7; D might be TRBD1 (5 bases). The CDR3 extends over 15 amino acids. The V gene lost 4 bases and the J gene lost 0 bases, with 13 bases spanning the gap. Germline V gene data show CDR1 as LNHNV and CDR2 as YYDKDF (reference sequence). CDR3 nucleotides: TGTGCCACCAGCATCAGGGTGGCCGGCTCCTACGAGCAGTACTTC. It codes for CATSIRVAGSYEQYF.

As DNA, the CDR3 is TGTGCCAGCAGCTTAGGCCTAGCGGGATTATCGCAGTATTTT. Amino acid sequence: CASSLGLAGLSQYF. V is TRBV11-2 and J is TRBJ2-3; 9 bases align to TRBD2. CDR3 length: 14 residues. The V gene's germline CDR1 is SGHAT and CDR2 FQNNGV. With 1 base clipped from V and 10 bases from J, the junction kept 6 bases outside the gene matches.

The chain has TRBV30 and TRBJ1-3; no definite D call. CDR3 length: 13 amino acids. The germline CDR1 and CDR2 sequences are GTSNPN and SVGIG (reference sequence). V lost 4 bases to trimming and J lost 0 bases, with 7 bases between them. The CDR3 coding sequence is TGTGCCTGGACCACCGGCTCTGGAAACACCATATATTTT. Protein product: CAWTTGSGNTIYF.